Listed here is a single TCR beta chain. How the authors handled the data: Cell counts per sample came from amplifying reference gene primers. The protocol was immunoSEQ multiplex PCR, while the TCRdb copy is restricted to in-frame clones and leaves out a portion. V and J calls and clone size are given by that table; D and trimming were obtained from the DNA. The data contain 150,000 to 200,000 clones, approximately 86% of them seen just once; the ten biggest clones take up roughly 5.2%. The data derive from a study of blood T cell repertoires in COVID-19. Background on the study: COVID-19 samples from acute and convalescent phases originated in the United States, Italy and Spain. In each case, the material was cDNA or gDNA derived from T cells, B-cell-depleted T cells, or PBMCs.

Germline-derived CDR1 and CDR2 are SNHLY and FYNNEI. The CDR3 is made up of 14 amino acids. Trimming removed 6 bases at V and 8 bases at J, with 14 bases between. The sequence came from a woman between 55 and 75 years old with acute COVID-19. Input material: PBMCs or T cells enriched from blood (not recorded which). J is TRBJ1-6 and V is TRBV2; D perhaps matches TRBD1 (6 bases). CDR3 in amino acids: CASRLGGADSPLHF. The CDR3 nucleotides are TGTGCCAGCAGGCTAGGGGGGGCTGATTCACCCCTCCACTTT.